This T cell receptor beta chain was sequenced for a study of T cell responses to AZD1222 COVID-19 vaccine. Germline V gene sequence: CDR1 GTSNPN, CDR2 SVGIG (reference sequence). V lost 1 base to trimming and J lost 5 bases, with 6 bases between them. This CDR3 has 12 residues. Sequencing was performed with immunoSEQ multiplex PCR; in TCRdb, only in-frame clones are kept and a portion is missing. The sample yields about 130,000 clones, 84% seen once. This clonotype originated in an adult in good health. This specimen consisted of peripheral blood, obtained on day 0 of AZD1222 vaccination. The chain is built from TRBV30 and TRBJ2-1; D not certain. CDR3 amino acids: CAWSGSHNEQFF. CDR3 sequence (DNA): TGTGCCTGGAGTGGGAGCCACAATGAGCAGTTCTTC.